This is a list of T cell receptor beta chains from one sample in a study of cytotoxic CD8 clonotypes in ibrutinib-treated CLL. Libraries were prepared by immunoSEQ multiplex PCR; TCRdb keeps only in-frame clonotypes and omits some of them. This sample yields about 160,000 clones, of which approximately 90% are seen a single time; about 2.9% belongs to the top ten. The source material was PBMCs, sampled at disease progression, from a patient treated with ibrutinib. Receptor source: a human donor with chronic lymphocytic leukemia. Each CDR3 is given with its conserved first and last residue. D genes are given only for firm matches. Size is stated for part of the rows, as once, few or many counts, or as a class when the clone is expanded.

>TRBJ2-7|TRBV11-2|TRBD2|14|.
TGTGCCAGCAGCTTACTAGCGGGAGTATCCGAGCAGTACTTC
CASSLLAGVSEQYF
>TRBJ2-3|TRBV5-4|TRBD2|16|.
TGTGCCAGCAGCACCGGGACTAGCGGGAGGGATTACACGCAGTATTTT
CASSTGTSGRDYTQYF
>TRBJ2-7|TRBV10-2|.|13|.
TGCGCCAGCAGTGACCGGACGTCCTACGAGCAGTACTTC
CASSDRTSYEQYF
>TRBJ1-5|TRBV6-1|.|14|.
TGTGCCAGCAGTGAAAACCTTAGCAATCAGCCCCAGCATTTT
CASSENLSNQPQHF
>TRBJ2-3|TRBV11-2|.|13|.
TGTGCCAGCCGGGCGAACAAGCGGGATACGCAGTATTTT
CASRANKRDTQYF
>TRBJ2-7|TRBV18|.|12|.
TGTGCCAGCTCACCCGTGTCCTACGAGCAGTACTTC
CASSPVSYEQYF
>TRBJ2-5|TRBV7-2|.|11|.
TGTGCCAGCAGCTTACAAGAGACCCAGTACTTC
CASSLQETQYF
>TRBJ1-2|TRBV5-4|.|17|few
TGTGCCAGCAGCTTTAGGGCCAGTGTTAGGCGGAGCTATGGCTACACCTTC
CASSFRASVRRSYGYTF
>TRBJ1-1|TRBV7-9|.|13|.
TGTGCCAGCAGCCAACCGGGGGTTCCTGAAGCTTTCTTT
CASSQPGVPEAFF
>TRBJ1-4|TRBV11-3|.|15|.
TGTGCCAGCAGCAGGGGATCGTCTATCGGAGAAAAACTGTTTTTT
CASSRGSSIGEKLFF
>TRBJ1-2|TRBV28|TRBD1|13|few
TGTGCCAGCAGTTTAGGGACAGACTATGGCTACACCTTC
CASSLGTDYGYTF
>TRBJ2-2|TRBV19|.|11|.
TGTGCCACCCCGATCCCCGGGGAGCTGTTTTTT
CATPIPGELFF
>TRBJ1-1|TRBV27|.|14|.
TGTGCCAGCAATCCTAGGGAAGGAGGAACTGAAGCTTTCTTT
CASNPREGGTEAFF
>TRBJ2-7|TRBV18|TRBD2|15|.
TGTGCCAGCTCAATGGGGACTAGCGGTTCCTACGAGCAGTACTTC
CASSMGTSGSYEQYF
>TRBJ1-2|TRBV29-1|.|12|.
TGCAGCGTTGAAGGACAGTCCTATGGCTACACCTTC
CSVEGQSYGYTF
>TRBJ1-1|TRBV11-3|TRBD1|14|.
TGTGCCAGCCAACAGGGGCTAGGGGACACTGAAGCTTTCTTT
CASQQGLGDTEAFF
>TRBJ1-1|TRBV21-1|.|16|.
TGTGCCAGCAGCAAAGCGCCCTACAGGAAAAACACTGAAGCTTTCTTT
CASSKAPYRKNTEAFF
>TRBJ2-1|TRBV27|TRBD2|15|.
TGTGCCAGCAGTGAGAGGGAGGGCGGGTACAATGAGCAGTTCTTC
CASSEREGGYNEQFF
>TRBJ2-3|TRBV7-3|TRBD2|14|.
TGTGCCAGCAGCCCTATAGCGGGAGCAGATACGCAGTATTTT
CASSPIAGADTQYF
>TRBJ2-2|TRBV5-1|.|16|.
TGCGCCAGCAGCTTGGACGCCCAGGGGGGGACCGGGGAGCTGTTTTTT
CASSLDAQGGTGELFF
>TRBJ2-3|TRBV29-1|.|14|.
TGCAGCGTTGAAACGGGATCTCCTCTAGATACGCAGTATTTT
CSVETGSPLDTQYF
>TRBJ2-5|TRBV7-9|.|13|.
TGTGCCAGCAGCCTTGGGGTCGGGGAGACCCAGTACTTC
CASSLGVGETQYF
>TRBJ2-3|TRBV6-5|TRBD2|14|.
TGTGCCAGCGCAAGGAGGGAGGGAGTAGATACGCAGTATTTT
CASARREGVDTQYF
>TRBJ1-2|TRBV7-3|TRBD1|14|.
TGTGCCAGCAGCTTAGCCAGGGGGCACTATGGCTACACCTTC
CASSLARGHYGYTF
>TRBJ2-3|TRBV2|TRBD2|15|.
TGTGCCAGCAGTACCGGGGAGGGCCGCACAGATACGCAGTATTTT
CASSTGEGRTDTQYF
>TRBJ1-2|TRBV5-1|.|17|.
TGCGCCAGCAGCATCGTAGTTCCTACGACAAGTGTGCTTGGCTACACCTTC
CASSIVVPTTSVLGYTF
>TRBJ1-5|TRBV6-5|.|13|many
TGTGCCAGCAGTTATCACGTAAATCAGCCCCAGCATTTT
CASSYHVNQPQHF
>TRBJ2-1|TRBV2|TRBD2|18|once
TGTGCCAGCAGTAACCTAGCGGGAGGCCGGGTCTCCTACAATGAGCAGTTCTTC
CASSNLAGGRVSYNEQFF
>TRBJ2-7|TRBV11-2|.|12|.
TGTGCCAGCAGCTGGATTTCCTACGAGCAGTACTTC
CASSWISYEQYF
>TRBJ2-3|TRBV9|TRBD2|14|.
TGTGCCAGCAGCCTAGGGGACTACACAGATACGCAGTATTTT
CASSLGDYTDTQYF
>TRBJ1-1|TRBV15|.|13|.
TGTGCCACCAGCCATGGAAGAGGCACTGAAGCTTTCTTT
CATSHGRGTEAFF
>TRBJ2-1|TRBV6-1|.|15|.
TGTGCCAGCAGTGCCGGGATAGCAAGAAACGATGAGCAGTTCTTC
CASSAGIARNDEQFF
>TRBJ1-1|TRBV10-3|TRBD1|13|.
TGTGCCATCAGGGACAGGGAGAGCACTGAAGCTTTCTTT
CAIRDRESTEAFF
>TRBJ2-7|TRBV7-2|.|14|.
TGTGCCAGCAGCTTAGTTGACTACTCCTACGAGCAGTACTTC
CASSLVDYSYEQYF
>TRBJ2-7|TRBV19|TRBD2|14|.
TGTGCCAGTAGTAAAAAGCGGGAGGGCTACGAGCAGTACTTC
CASSKKREGYEQYF
>TRBJ1-2|TRBV5-6|.|15|.
TGTGCCAGCAGCTTGGCGGGACGGACGAACTATGGCTACACCTTC
CASSLAGRTNYGYTF
>TRBJ2-6|TRBV11-3|.|14|.
TGTGCCAGCAGCTTAGGTAGGAGGGCCAACGTCCTGACTTTC
CASSLGRRANVLTF
>TRBJ2-1|TRBV28|.|13|.
TGTGCCAGCAGTTTTCAGGTTTACAATGAGCAGTTCTTC
CASSFQVYNEQFF
>TRBJ2-1|TRBV7-6|.|15|.
TGTGCCAGCAGCTTATTCGGGGGCTCCTACAATGAGCAGTTCTTC
CASSLFGGSYNEQFF
>TRBJ1-1|TRBV9|TRBD1|15|.
TGTGCCAGCAGCCTACTGACAGGGGGCGCGACTGAAGCTTTCTTT
CASSLLTGGATEAFF
>TRBJ1-5|TRBV5-4|.|13|.
TGTGCCAGCAGCCAAGACGGGAATCAGCCCCAGCATTTT
CASSQDGNQPQHF
>TRBJ2-5|TRBV28|.|16|few
TGTGCCAGCAGTTTCGGCGGGTGGGGAGGTAGAGAGACCCAGTACTTC
CASSFGGWGGRETQYF
>TRBJ2-7|TRBV19|TRBD2|15|.
TGTGCCAGTAGTATGTTTCCTAGCGGCCCCTACGAGCAGTACTTC
CASSMFPSGPYEQYF
>TRBJ2-7|TRBV7-9|TRBD2|14|.
TGTGCCAGCACCCCCGCTAGCGGGGGGGACGAGCAGTACTTC
CASTPASGGDEQYF
>TRBJ1-1|TRBV7-6|TRBD1|13|.
TGTGCCAGCAGCTTAGGGCACAGGGGTGAAGCTTTCTTT
CASSLGHRGEAFF
>TRBJ2-1|TRBV5-1|.|14|.
TGCGCCAGCACCCCGTCCGGCTCCTACAATGAGCAGTTCTTC
CASTPSGSYNEQFF
>TRBJ2-7|TRBV5-4|.|14|.
TGTGCCAGCAGCCCCCCCGGGAGCTCCTACGAGCAGTACTTC
CASSPPGSSYEQYF
>TRBJ2-7|TRBV6-1|TRBD1|15|.
TGTGCCAGCAGGAACTCAGGACAGGGGGTTTACGAGCAGTACTTC
CASRNSGQGVYEQYF
>TRBJ1-2|TRBV11-3|.|12|.
TGTGCCAGCAGCGAGGCGGGGTTCGGCTACACCTTC
CASSEAGFGYTF
>TRBJ2-1|TRBV6-5|TRBD2|15|.
TGTGCCAGCAGTTCACTAGCGGGAGTCCCCCATGAGCAGTTCTTC
CASSSLAGVPHEQFF
>TRBJ2-4|TRBV11-1|TRBD2|17|.
TGTGCCAGCAGCACGGGACTAGCGGGAAGGGCCAAAAACATTCAGTACTTC
CASSTGLAGRAKNIQYF